This record looks at one TCR beta chain sequence and its context. Its target is not known. One end of the junction is discordant with germline, which a read error may explain. The sample originates from a study of early T cells in non-severe SARS-CoV-2 infection. Study-level background: With bulk RNA from unsorted whole blood as input, sequencing yielded unpaired chains.

Each cDNA molecule carried a unique molecular identifier. TCRdb used MiXCR to reprocess the 5' RACE reads, holding one entry per CDR3 protein. Here the sample spans nearly 45,000 distinct CDR3 sequences, 11% being singletons. Study outcomes and limitations: VDJdb-based matching was biased toward anti-spike CD8 responses and missed private and CD4 specificities.

The sequencing input was whole blood. The receptor's source is an adult who was a healthcare worker with PCR-confirmed SARS-CoV-2 infection or an uninfected control (not recorded which).

CDR3 amino acids: CAGGARREKLFF. CDR3 nucleotide sequence: TGTGCAGGGGGGGCAAGAAGGGAAAAACTGTTTTTT. The V and J genes are TRBV20-1 and TRBJ1-4, with TRBD1 matching over 7 bases. The germline V gene encodes CDR1 DFQATT and CDR2 SNEGSKA (reference sequence). CDR3 size: 12 residues.